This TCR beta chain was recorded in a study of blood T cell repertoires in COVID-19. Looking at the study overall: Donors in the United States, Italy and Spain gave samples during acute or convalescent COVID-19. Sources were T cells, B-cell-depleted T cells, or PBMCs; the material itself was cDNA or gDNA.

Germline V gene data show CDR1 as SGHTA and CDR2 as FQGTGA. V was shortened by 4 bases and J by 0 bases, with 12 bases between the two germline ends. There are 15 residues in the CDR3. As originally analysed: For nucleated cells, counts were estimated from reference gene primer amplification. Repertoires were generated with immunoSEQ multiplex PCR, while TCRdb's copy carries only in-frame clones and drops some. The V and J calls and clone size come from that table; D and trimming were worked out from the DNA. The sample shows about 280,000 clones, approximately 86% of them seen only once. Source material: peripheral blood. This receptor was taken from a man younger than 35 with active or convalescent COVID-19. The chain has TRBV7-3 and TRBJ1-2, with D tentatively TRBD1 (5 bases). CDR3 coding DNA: TGTGCCAGCAGCTCTACACCAGGGTCTAACTATGGCTACACCTTC. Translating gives CASSSTPGSNYGYTF.